The 30 T cell receptor beta chains below all came from one sample that was sequenced in a study of tumor and adjacent non-tumor tissue in lung cancer. Three rounds of nested PCR, following a modified ARM-PCR protocol, produced the TCRbeta library. TCRdb analysed the multiplex PCR reads with MiXCR anew, one entry per CDR3 protein. The data hold 60,000 to 85,000 distinct CDR3 sequences, with roughly 77% observed a single time. The template was RNA from unsorted bulk tissue. The normal lung tissue was taken more than 3 cm from the tumor edge. What was sequenced was distant non-tumor lung tissue. All receptors come from a man in his 60s with non-small cell lung cancer.

This clonotype came up once. Compared with germline, one end of the junction differs, possibly owing to a read error. The chain is built from TRBV13 and TRBJ2-7; 14 positions match TRBD2. This CDR3 region has 16 residues. From germline, CDR1 is PRHDT and CDR2 FYEKMQ (reference sequence). This CDR3 reads CASSWGLAGATYVQYF. CDR3 DNA sequence: TGTGCCAGCAGCTGGGGACTAGCGGGAGCAACCTACGTGCAGTACTTC.

About this clonotype itself: Being one base from a much bigger clone, this may be a read error. The genes are TRBV6-5 and TRBJ2-3; perhaps TRBD1 as D (5 bases). Germline values: CDR1 MNHEY, CDR2 SVGAGI. CDR3 size: 11 residues. CDR3 residues: CASNGADMQYF. The CDR3, as DNA: TGTGCCAGCAATGGGGCAGATATGCAGTATTTT.

The rearrangement uses TRBV5-1 and TRBJ2-2; 8 bases fit TRBD2. The CDR3 totals 17 residues. Germline assignment: CDR1 SGHRS and CDR2 YFSETQ. V was clipped by 0 bases and J by 5 bases; unmatched bases: 9. CDR3 sequence (DNA): TGCGCCAGCAGCTTGGCCCCGGGAGGGCCGAGAACCGGGGAGCTGTTTTTT. Translation: CASSLAPGGPRTGELFF.

Comment on this clonotype: This clone may be a read error of a much larger clone one base away. This chain joins TRBV5-4 and TRBJ1-2; TRBD1 is a possible D gene (5 bases). Germline CDR1 and CDR2: SGHNT and YYREEE (reference sequence). The CDR3 has 13 amino acids. CDR3 region: CDSSLTGGYGYTF. CDR3 sequence (DNA): TGTGACAGCAGCCTAACAGGTGGCTATGGCTACACCTTC. The whole variable domain, filled in from reference TRBV5-4 and TRBJ1-2, reads ETGVTQSPTHLIKTRGQQVTLRCSSQSGHNTVSWYQQALGQGPQFIFQYYREEENGRGNFPPRFSGLQFPNYSSELNVNALELDDSALYLCDSSLTGGYGYTFGSGTRLTVV.

With respect to this clonotype: One base away lies a much larger clone, so this may be a sequencing read error. V usage is TRBV13 and J usage is TRBJ1-2; 7 nucleotides line up with TRBD1. Germline-derived CDR1 and CDR2 are PRHDT and FYEKMQ (reference sequence). The CDR3 is 14 residues long. The CDR3 here is CVSSPNRGRGGYTF. The CDR3 DNA reads as TGTGTCAGCAGCCCCAACAGGGGCCGGGGCGGCTACACCTTC. The full variable domain, completed using reference TRBV13 and TRBJ1-2, is AAGVIQSPRHLIKEKRETATLKCYPIPRHDTVYWYQQGPGQDPQFLISFYEKMQSDKGSIPDRFSAQQFSDYHSELNMSSLELGDSALYFCVSSPNRGRGGYTFGSGTRLTVV.

A remark on this clonotype: The junction does not match germline at one end; this may be a read error. The chain has TRBV4-2 and TRBJ2-2; D is tentatively TRBD1 or TRBD2 (7 bases each). CDR1 and CDR2 from the germline V gene are LGHNA and YNFKEQ. The CDR3 runs 11 residues. CDR3 loop: CVSTQGGELFF. The CDR3 DNA reads TGTGTCAGCACCCAGGGGGGGGAACTGTTTTTT.

This chain uses TRBV6-1 with TRBJ2-5, with a tentative D call TRBD2 (6 bases). This CDR3 has 14 residues. Trimming removed 6 bases at V and 7 bases at J, with 18 bases between. Germline values: CDR1 MNHNS, CDR2 SASEGT. The CDR3 sequence: CASSLETSRATQYF. The DNA for the CDR3 is TGTGCCAGCAGCCTTGAGACTAGTAGAGCGACCCAGTACTTC.

The chain couples TRBV6-5 to TRBJ1-4; D may be TRBD1 (5 bases). CDR1 and CDR2 (germline): MNHEY, SVGAGI. The CDR3 has 15 residues. Trimming shortened V by 2 bases and J by 8 bases, and 15 bases separated the two germline ends. CDR3 DNA sequence: TGTGCCAGCAGTTACCCGGGGTATGGGGGAGAAAAACTGTTTTTT. This translates into CASSYPGYGGEKLFF.

This clonotype was found once. Mismatch with germline at one junction end may stem from a read error. The chain recombines TRBV7-2 with TRBJ2-1; D unclear. The CDR3 is made up of 15 amino acids. Germline V gives CDR1 SGHTA, CDR2 FQGNSA. Here the CDR3 reads CASSLPPSGHNERFF. The CDR3 coding sequence is TGTGCCAGCAGTTTACCTCCTAGTGGGCACAATGAGCGGTTCTTC. The full variable domain, in which reference TRBV7-2 and TRBJ2-1 provide the parts outside the CDR3, is GAGVSQSPSNKVTEKGKDVELRCDPISGHTALYWYRQSLGQGLEFLIYFQGNSAPDKSGLPSDRFSAERTGGSVSTLTIQRTQQEDSAVYLCASSLPPSGHNERFFGPGTRLTVL.

The V and J genes are TRBV6-1 and TRBJ2-7, with D unclear. The germline CDR1 and CDR2 sequences are MNHNS and SASEGT. With 7 bases removed from V and 9 bases from J, the gap between germline ends came to 13 bases. The CDR3 length is 11 residues. CDR3 in amino acids: CASIEPGGQYF. CDR3 in DNA: TGTGCCAGCATAGAGCCCGGTGGGCAGTACTTC.

Comment on this clonotype: Given a much more abundant clone one base away, this may be a read error. This rearrangement joins TRBV30 to TRBJ1-1; 9 bases are a match to TRBD1. V was pared by 5 bases and J by 11 bases, with 0 bases of the junction left unmatched. Germline-derived CDR1 and CDR2 are GTSNPN and SVGIG (reference sequence). CDR3 length: 9 amino acids. Here the CDR3 reads CAWDRGAFF. Here the CDR3 DNA reads TGTGCCTGGGACAGGGGGGCTTTCTTT.

This clonotype was detected a few times. A much larger clone is a single base away; this may be a read error. This chain uses TRBV6-2 or TRBV6-3 with TRBJ1-2; 9 bases align to TRBD1. With V trimmed by 7 bases and J by 8 bases, 11 bases remained unmatched. The CDR3 is 14 amino acids. Germline CDR1 and CDR2: MNHEY and SVGEGT. CDR3 nucleotides: TGTGCCAGCAACTTTACTAGGACAGGGGAAGGCTACACCTTC. It translates to CASNFTRTGEGYTF.

In regard to this clonotype: Germline is not matched at one junction end, which may reflect a read error. The CDR3 DNA is TGTGCCAGCCGTGAAACCCTTCCGGGCTATAATTCACCCCTCCACTTT. It codes for CASRETLPGYNSPLHF. The chain employs TRBV6-1 and TRBJ1-6; D gene unclear. This CDR3 contains 16 residues. The germline V gene encodes CDR1 MNHNS and CDR2 SASEGT.

This clonotype was picked up a small number of times. This could be a read error, since a much larger clone is one nucleotide away. The CDR3: CASSLTSAEADTEAFF. CDR3 bases: TGTGCCAGCAGTTTGACGAGTGCGGAAGCGGACACTGAAGCTTTCTTT. This chain connects TRBV28 to TRBJ1-1, with D unresolved. The CDR3 covers 16 residues. The ends were cut back, 3 bases at V and 3 bases at J, with 17 bases in the middle. Germline loops: CDR1 MDHEN, CDR2 SYDVKM.

Notes on this clonotype: Mismatch with germline at one junction end may stem from a read error. The V call is TRBV6-6, the J call TRBJ1-2; possible D gene TRBD1, 5 bases. Germline loops: CDR1 MNHNY, CDR2 SVGAGI (reference sequence). The CDR3 sequence is 14 residues long. The DNA of the CDR3 is TGTGCCAGCAGTCCGGGGACGGGGCCCTATGACTACACCTTC. Translated: CASSPGTGPYDYTF.

About this clonotype itself: This may arise from a read error, as a much more abundant clone is one base away. The CDR3 region has the DNA TGTGCCAGCAGCGCTCGAATTCAAGAGACCCGGTACTTC. Encoded protein: CASSARIQETRYF. The rearrangement links TRBV5-6 to TRBJ2-5; D is unresolved. The CDR3 extends over 13 amino acids. Germline CDR1 reads SGHDT; CDR2 reads YYEEEE.

The count of this clonotype is one. Here the CDR3 omits its conserved ending phenylalanine or tryptophan, so a read error is the likely source. The chain couples TRBV12-3 or TRBV12-4 to TRBJ2-2; D remains ambiguous. The CDR3 sequence is 16 residues long. V was shortened by 5 bases and J by 0 bases, with 13 bases between the two germline ends. The CDR3, as DNA: TGTGCCAGCAGTCTCTATCCGACCACGAACACCGGGGAGCTGTTTTCT. Encoded protein: CASSLYPTTNTGELFS.

This clonotype was picked up a small number of times. The conserved phenylalanine or tryptophan is not found at the CDR3 terminus, so this likely reflects a read error. The chain carries TRBV4-1 and TRBJ2-7, with 7 bases identical to TRBD2. J lost 7 bases, V lost 5 bases, and 14 bases had no gene match. The CDR3 length is 15 residues. CDR1 is MGHRA and CDR2 is YSYEKL in the germline V gene. As DNA, the CDR3 is TGCGCCAGCAGCTATGGACTAGGCGAGGTGAATGAGCAGTACCTC. As protein: CASSYGLGEVNEQYL.

Notes on this clonotype: The junction departs from the called germline gene at one end, perhaps through a read error. The chain carries TRBV6-5 and TRBJ1-5; no clear D gene. This CDR3 region has 14 residues. CDR1 is MNHEY, CDR2 SVGAGI, per germline. The CDR3 spells CVSRLGLPVEPQHF. For the CDR3, the DNA is TGTGTCAGCAGACTGGGCCTACCCGTGGAGCCCCAGCATTTT.

The V and J genes are TRBV5-4 and TRBJ2-5; D might be TRBD1 (5 bases). Germline values: CDR1 SGHNT, CDR2 YYREEE (reference sequence). This CDR3 comprises 14 residues. The CDR3 sequence: CANRYDEQTETQYF. CDR3 sequence (DNA): TGTGCTAACAGGTACGACGAACAGACGGAGACCCAGTACTTC. Combining the CDR3 with reference TRBV5-4 and TRBJ2-5 gives the whole variable domain ETGVTQSPTHLIKTRGQQVTLRCSSQSGHNTVSWYQQALGQGPQFIFQYYREEENGRGNFPPRFSGLQFPNYSSELNVNALELDDSALYLCANRYDEQTETQYFGPGTRLLVL.

Remarks on this clonotype: The DNA is left out, because the CDR3 cannot be placed on it with certainty; the CDR3 is given as TCRdb lists it. The J gene is TRBJ2-3, the V gene TRBV5-4; the D call TRBD2 from the table was never checked on the DNA. Including both end residues, the CDR3 is 16 amino acids long. Looked up from germline, CDR1 is SGHNT and CDR2 is YYREEE (reference sequence). The CDR3 spells CANSPIEREREIRSIF.

As to this clonotype: One junction end disagrees with the germline gene, perhaps due to a read error. The chain carries TRBV11-2 and TRBJ2-3; TRBD2 matches at 9 bases. Germline V gene data show CDR1 as SGHAT and CDR2 as FQNNGV. This CDR3 is built from 16 residues. The CDR3 region is CASSPVGGRGTDTRYF. CDR3 in DNA: TGTGCCAGTAGCCCAGTGGGCGGGAGGGGCACAGATACGCGGTATTTT.

This clonotype was detected only once. Since no conserved phenylalanine or tryptophan closes the CDR3, a read error is the likely cause. The chain couples TRBV12-3 or TRBV12-4 to TRBJ1-2; tentative D call: TRBD1 (5 bases). This CDR3 is 12 amino acids long. The CDR3 reads CVSSRQSYDYTL. Written as DNA, the CDR3 is TGTGTCAGCAGCAGACAGTCCTATGACTACACCCTC.

In the case of this clonotype: The germline gene is not matched at one end of the junction; a read error may be the cause. This chain uses TRBV11-3 with TRBJ2-3; possibly TRBD2 for D (5 bases). This CDR3 is built from 12 residues. Germline lookup yields CDR1 SGHNT and CDR2 YENEEA. The CDR3 DNA is TGTGCCAGCAGCCGGGGAGTGGATAAGCAGTATTTT. Residues: CASSRGVDKQYF.

Comments on this clonotype: Mismatch with germline at one junction end may stem from a read error. This chain joins TRBV5-1 and TRBJ2-3, with D hard to call. Looked up from germline, CDR1 is SGHRS and CDR2 is YFSETQ. This CDR3 is 14 amino acids long. CDR3 DNA: TGCACCAGCAGCCCCAAGGTGAGCACAGATACGCAGTATTTT. This gives the protein CTSSPKVSTDTQYF.

This clonotype was recorded many times. The V and J genes are TRBV20-1 and TRBJ2-1; TRBD2 matches at 8 bases. Germline assignment: CDR1 DFQATT and CDR2 SNEGSKA (reference sequence). CDR3 length: 14 amino acids. Losses at the gene ends were 5 bases for V and 2 bases for J; bases not matched to a gene: 5. CDR3 sequence (DNA): TGCAGTGCTGGTAGCGGGACTACCTACAATGAGCAGTTCTTC. This encodes CSAGSGTTYNEQFF.

This clonotype was seen only a few times. The germline gene is not matched at one end of the junction; a read error may be the cause. The chain employs TRBV11-3 and TRBJ2-3; D not certain. There are 16 residues in the CDR3. Germline lookup yields CDR1 SGHNT and CDR2 YENEEA. This chain's CDR3 is CTSSSGLADSTDTQYF. CDR3 DNA sequence: TGTACCAGCAGTTCCGGGTTAGCAGATAGCACCGATACGCAGTATTTT.

On this clonotype itself: At one end the junction does not follow the germline gene, possibly because of a read error. The chain employs TRBV2 and TRBJ2-7; D not resolved. CDR1 and CDR2 (germline): SNHLY, FYNNEI. This CDR3 region has 12 residues. The CDR3 region is CASSIGSYEQYF. The CDR3 nucleotides are TGTGCCAGCAGCATAGGTTCCTATGAGCAGTACTTC.

Notes on this clonotype: The CDR3 does not end in the conserved phenylalanine or tryptophan, so this is likely a read error. This chain links TRBV28 with TRBJ1-5; unclear D gene. Germline V CDR1 and CDR2: MDHEN, SYDVKM. CDR3 size: 15 residues. V was shortened by 3 bases and J by 1 base, with 10 bases between the two germline ends. The CDR3 DNA reads as TGTGCCAGCAGTTTGCAGGTGGGGAGCAATCAGCCCCAGCATCTT. Translated: CASSLQVGSNQPQHL.

In the case of this clonotype: The germline gene is not matched at one end of the junction; a read error may be the cause. The genes are TRBV4-2 and TRBJ2-7; TRBD2 agrees at 7 bases. Germline loops: CDR1 LGHNA, CDR2 YNFKEQ. The CDR3 loop spans 14 amino acids. CDR3 coding DNA: TGTGCCACCAGCCCGACGGGGGGTAAGGACGAGCAGTACTTC. Protein sequence: CATSPTGGKDEQYF.